One and the same sample provided the 18 T cell receptor beta chains below, sequenced in a study of blood T cell repertoires in COVID-19. Profiled with immunoSEQ multiplex PCR; TCRdb holds only in-frame clones, not every one. Among about 140,000 clones listed, around 87% were seen once. Sequenced: peripheral blood. These receptors were collected from a middle-aged woman with acute or convalescent COVID-19.

The chain links TRBV18 to TRBJ2-7, with D possibly TRBD1 on 5 matching bases. This CDR3 is 16 amino acids long. Germline V lookup: CDR1 KGHSH, CDR2 LQKENI. The V end was cut by 3 bases, the J end by 2 bases, with 17 bases between. The CDR3 coding sequence is TGTGCCAGCTCACCCTACGACAGTGGAGTTCCCTACGAGCAGTACTTC. This translates into CASSPYDSGVPYEQYF.

The chain carries TRBV2 and TRBJ2-2; maybe TRBD2 (6 bases). V lost 4 bases, J lost 7 bases, and 13 bases lay in between. The CDR3 covers 14 residues. CDR1 SNHLY and CDR2 FYNNEI come from the germline V gene. In DNA, the CDR3 is TGTGCCAGCAGTGCCGAGGGAGGAAGCGGGGAGCTGTTTTTT. Translated, it gives CASSAEGGSGELFF.

The sample holds one count of this clone. The chain employs TRBV4-2 and TRBJ1-5; D remains unclear. The CDR3 loop spans 18 amino acids. Germline-derived CDR1 and CDR2 are LGHNA and YNFKEQ. The V gene lost 0 bases and the J gene lost 6 bases, with 21 bases spanning the gap. The CDR3: CASSQDDTGSLYIQPQHF. The CDR3 nucleotides read TGTGCCAGCAGCCAAGACGATACCGGGTCCCTATACATTCAGCCCCAGCATTTT.

As for this clone: The sample holds other DNA sequences that translate to the same CDR3. The rearrangement links TRBV7-2 to TRBJ1-2; the match to TRBD1 covers 7 bases. CDR1 and CDR2 (germline): SGHTA, FQGNSA. This CDR3 is built from 14 residues. V was clipped by 5 bases and J by 4 bases; unmatched bases: 7. DNA of the CDR3: TGTGCCAGCAGCCCCAGACAGGGAAGCTATGGCTACACCTTC. Its protein product is CASSPRQGSYGYTF. Variable domain in full (rest from reference TRBV7-2 and TRBJ1-2): GAGVSQSPSNKVTEKGKDVELRCDPISGHTALYWYRQSLGQGLEFLIYFQGNSAPDKSGLPSDRFSAERTGGSVSTLTIQRTQQEDSAVYLCASSPRQGSYGYTFGSGTRLTVV.

This clone was counted a single time. The identical CDR3 is also encoded by other nucleotide sequences in the sample. DNA of the CDR3: TGTGCCAGCAGCGGGGGCGGACAGGCTTACTACGAGCAGTACTTC. Translated: CASSGGGQAYYEQYF. This chain connects TRBV7-2 to TRBJ2-7; 7 nucleotides match TRBD1. This CDR3 contains 15 residues. J gave up 3 bases and V 5 bases, and 10 bases lay outside the gene matches. CDR1 is SGHTA and CDR2 is FQGNSA in the germline V gene.

This chain joins TRBV18 and TRBJ1-4, with 9 positions matching TRBD1. Germline CDR1 reads KGHSH; CDR2 reads LQKENI. The CDR3 totals 17 residues. The V and J ends lost 0 bases and 2 bases, in that order; junction bases with no gene match: 4. The CDR3 bases are TGTGCCAGCTCACCACCGGACAGGGGTACGACTAATGAAAAACTGTTTTTT. Protein: CASSPPDRGTTNEKLFF. Complete variable domain (other parts from reference TRBV18 and TRBJ1-4): NAGVMQNPRHLVRRRGQEARLRCSPMKGHSHVYWYRQLPEEGLKFMVYLQKENIIDESGMPKERFSAEFPKEGPSILRIQQVVRGDSAAYFCASSPPDRGTTNEKLFFGSGTQLSVL.

The chain combines TRBV28 with TRBJ1-2, with a possible D match to TRBD1 (6 bases). There are 14 residues in the CDR3. V dropped 6 bases and J dropped 7 bases, with 18 bases sitting between them. Looked up from germline, CDR1 is MDHEN and CDR2 is SYDVKM. CDR3 nucleotide sequence: TGTGCCAGCAGGCTTTACGGGGGGCCAGGTGGCTACACCTTC. It specifies CASRLYGGPGGYTF.

CDR3 amino acids: CASSLEPAGGAFF. The DNA for the CDR3 is TGTGCCAGCAGCTTAGAGCCCGCTGGGGGGGCTTTCTTT. V and J are TRBV7-9 and TRBJ1-1; tentatively, D is TRBD1 (5 bases). The germline gives CDR1 SEHNR, CDR2 FQNEAQ (reference sequence). CDR3 size: 13 residues. Trimming shortened V by 1 base and J by 11 bases, and 14 bases separated the two germline ends.

The rearrangement uses TRBV27 and TRBJ1-4; D remains unclear. The CDR3 has 16 amino acids. Germline assignment: CDR1 MNHEY and CDR2 SMNVEV (reference sequence). The germline V and J ends were trimmed by 2 bases and 1 base, with 11 bases remaining between them. The CDR3 DNA reads TGTGCCAGCAGTTTACGTCCGAGGAAAACTAATGAAAAACTGTTTTTT. It translates to CASSLRPRKTNEKLFF. Using reference TRBV27 and TRBJ1-4 for the parts outside the CDR3, the full variable domain is EAQVTQNPRYLITVTGKKLTVTCSQNMNHEYMSWYRQDPGLGLRQIYYSMNVEVTDKGDVPEGYKVSRKEKRNFPLILESPSPNQTSLYFCASSLRPRKTNEKLFFGSGTQLSVL.

This clone has only a few counts. CDR3 sequence reads: CASSPGTGVGIAEAFF. DNA of the CDR3: TGTGCCAGCAGCCCCGGGACAGGGGTGGGAATTGCTGAAGCTTTCTTT. The gene calls are TRBV5-4 and TRBJ1-1; 10 positions agree with TRBD1. The CDR3 covers 16 residues. Germline CDR1 and CDR2: SGHNT and YYREEE (reference sequence). V lost 4 bases to trimming and J lost 6 bases; unmatched junction nucleotides: 12.

This clone is a singleton in its sample. The same CDR3 is also encoded by other DNA sequences in this sample. The chain uses TRBV28 and TRBJ2-3; D possibly corresponds to TRBD2 (7 bases). CDR1 and CDR2 from the germline V gene are MDHEN and SYDVKM. The CDR3 spans 15 residues. V was shortened by 2 bases and J by 5 bases, with 14 bases between the two germline ends. The CDR3 spells CASSLRGGGGDTQYF. The CDR3 nucleotides read TGTGCCAGCAGTTTAAGGGGGGGCGGGGGAGATACGCAGTATTTT.

The V call is TRBV5-1, the J call TRBJ2-6; maybe TRBD2 (5 bases). Trimming removed 0 bases at V and 4 bases at J, with 17 bases between. This CDR3 is built from 18 residues. Germline CDR1 reads SGHRS; CDR2 reads YFSETQ. CDR3 amino acids: CASSLDRRGGYGANVLTF. The CDR3 DNA reads TGCGCCAGCAGCTTGGACCGACGGGGTGGGTACGGGGCCAACGTCCTGACTTTC.

The V call is TRBV9, the J call TRBJ2-1; D perhaps matches TRBD2 (5 bases). Germline assignment: CDR1 SGDLS and CDR2 YYNGEE. With 3 bases removed from V and 0 bases from J, the gap between germline ends came to 10 bases. This CDR3 is built from 15 residues. The CDR3 sequence: CASSGTAYSYNEQFF. The CDR3 DNA sequence: TGTGCCAGCAGCGGGACTGCTTACTCCTACAATGAGCAGTTCTTC.

A few counts support this clone. V and J are TRBV19 and TRBJ1-6, with a tentative D call TRBD1 (6 bases). Trimming removed 3 bases at V and 10 bases at J, with 13 bases between. Germline lookup yields CDR1 LNHDA and CDR2 SQIVND (reference sequence). The CDR3 length is 14 residues. CDR3 residues: CASSITGTVSPLHF. DNA of the CDR3: TGTGCCAGTAGTATCACAGGGACGGTATCACCCCTCCACTTT.

A single count supports this clone. The genes are TRBV7-6 and TRBJ2-7; tentatively, D is TRBD2 (6 bases). V dropped 3 bases and J dropped 6 bases, with 21 bases sitting between them. The CDR3 totals 16 residues. Per the germline V gene, CDR1 is SGHVS and CDR2 is FNYEAQ. The chain's CDR3 is CASSLGLALTGGEQYF. The CDR3 nucleotides read TGTGCCAGCAGCTTGGGGCTAGCGCTTACCGGGGGCGAGCAGTACTTC.

The J gene is TRBJ1-1, the V gene TRBV6-5, with 7 nucleotides matching TRBD1. The ends lost 6 bases at V and 0 bases at J; junction bases unmatched: 4. The CDR3 length is 14 residues. Looked up from germline, CDR1 is MNHEY and CDR2 is SVGAGI. The CDR3, as DNA: TGTGCCAGCAGGAAGGGGACAGTGAACACTGAAGCTTTCTTT. Its translation: CASRKGTVNTEAFF.

J is TRBJ1-2 and V is TRBV23-1; tentatively, D is TRBD1 (5 bases). TRBV23-1 is given ORF status, its function remaining uncertain. Between the trimmed V and J ends, which lost 0 bases and 4 bases, there was a span of 9 bases. CDR3 length: 14 residues. CDR3 sequence reads: CASSQSQGSYGYTF. In DNA, the CDR3 is TGCGCCAGCAGTCAATCGCAGGGCTCCTATGGCTACACCTTC.

This clone was detected a few times. V usage is TRBV7-9 and J usage is TRBJ2-3; TRBD1 aligns across 10 bases. V gave up 5 bases and J gave up 6 bases; unmatched junction bases: 5. CDR1 SEHNR and CDR2 FQNEAQ come from the germline V gene (reference sequence). The CDR3 extends over 14 amino acids. In nucleotides, the CDR3 is TGTGCCAGCAGCCCGACAGGGGGCAGGGATACGCAGTATTTT. It specifies CASSPTGGRDTQYF.